This is a list of T cell receptor beta chains from one sample in a study of T-cell memory formation after mild COVID-19. One entry per CDR3 protein, called by TCRdb with MiXCR from the 5' RACE reads. The sample yields roughly 86,000 distinct CDR3 sequences, roughly 16% seen once. The sample taken for sequencing was PBMCs or a T cell subset sorted from them (not recorded which). The receptors here all came from a man aged 18-30 years who had mild COVID-19 (a few samples of this study predate the infection). Cell type and time point are not known. CDR3s include the opening cysteine and the closing phenylalanine or tryptophan. Fields, in order: V gene, J gene, CDR3 length, clone size, D gene, CDR3 DNA, CDR3 protein. The D gene is left open where the match is weak. Not every row has a clone size; where given, it reads once, few, many or a size class.

V: TRBV5-5
J: TRBJ1-1
length: 19
size: .
D: TRBD1
DNA: TGTGCCAGCAGCTCAAGGACAGGAGCGACTCGCTTCGTAGGCACTGAAGCTTTCTTT
CDR3: CASSSRTGATRFVGTEAFF

V: TRBV19
J: TRBJ1-1
length: 11
size: .
D: .
DNA: TGTGCCAGCTCGGTTCGAACTGAAGCTTTCTTT
CDR3: CASSVRTEAFF

V: TRBV6-6
J: TRBJ1-5
length: 17
size: .
D: .
DNA: TGTGCCAGCAGTTACTCGGGGGGCCCTTATAGCAATCAGCCCCAGCATTTT
CDR3: CASSYSGGPYSNQPQHF

V: TRBV4-1
J: TRBJ1-4
length: 13
size: .
D: .
DNA: TGCGCCAGCAGCCGAGCCCTTGAGGAAAAACTGTTTTTT
CDR3: CASSRALEEKLFF

V: TRBV6-5
J: TRBJ1-1
length: 16
size: few
D: .
DNA: TGTGCCAGCAGTTACGGGGGGAAAACAGGGAGCACTGAAGCTTTCTTT
CDR3: CASSYGGKTGSTEAFF

V: TRBV7-9
J: TRBJ2-5
length: 14
size: .
D: TRBD1
DNA: TGTGCCAGCAGATTAGCCCAGGGGGCAGAGACCCAGTACTTC
CDR3: CASRLAQGAETQYF

V: TRBV27
J: TRBJ2-2
length: 18
size: .
D: .
DNA: TGTGCCAGCAGTTTATCTTCTGGCGGACCAGCGAACACCGGGGAGCTGTTTTTT
CDR3: CASSLSSGGPANTGELFF

V: TRBV4-1
J: TRBJ1-5
length: 15
size: .
D: .
DNA: TGCGCCAGCAGCCCGAGGGGGGTCAGCAATCAGCCCCAGCATTTT
CDR3: CASSPRGVSNQPQHF

V: TRBV5-6
J: TRBJ2-2
length: 13
size: few
D: .
DNA: TGTGCCACTAAGATACAGGGAAGCGGGGAGCTGTTTTTT
CDR3: CATKIQGSGELFF

V: TRBV7-3
J: TRBJ1-1
length: 13
size: .
D: .
DNA: TGTGCCAGCAAAATCTCAGGGTATACTGAAGCTTTCTTT
CDR3: CASKISGYTEAFF

V: TRBV12-3/TRBV12-4
J: TRBJ1-6
length: 14
size: few
D: .
DNA: TGTGCCAGCAGTTTTGACAGTTATAATTCACCCCTCCACTTT
CDR3: CASSFDSYNSPLHF

V: TRBV6-5
J: TRBJ2-1
length: 12
size: few
D: .
DNA: TGTGCCAGCAGGGGCTTGGGCAATGAGCAGTTCTTC
CDR3: CASRGLGNEQFF

V: TRBV14
J: TRBJ1-1
length: 18
size: .
D: .
DNA: TGTGCCAGCAGCCAAGATAGGGGCGCAGGCGCCCTGAACACTGAAGCTTTCTTT
CDR3: CASSQDRGAGALNTEAFF

V: TRBV4-1
J: TRBJ2-5
length: 17
size: few
D: TRBD1
DNA: TGCGCCAGCAGCCAGGCTCCGGGACAGGGGGCGGGAGAGACCCAGTACTTC
CDR3: CASSQAPGQGAGETQYF

V: TRBV7-9
J: TRBJ2-5
length: 15
size: .
D: TRBD2
DNA: TGTGCCAGCAGCTTAGTACGACTAGCACAAGAGACCCAGTACTTC
CDR3: CASSLVRLAQETQYF

V: TRBV7-9
J: TRBJ2-1
length: 15
size: .
D: .
DNA: TGTGCCAGCAGCAACCGACAGGGAGGAATGAATGAGCAGTTCTTC
CDR3: CASSNRQGGMNEQFF

V: TRBV27
J: TRBJ2-7
length: 15
size: .
D: TRBD1
DNA: TGTGCCAGCATCGAACAGGGGGCTGCCTCCGGCGAGCAGTACTTC
CDR3: CASIEQGAASGEQYF

V: TRBV2
J: TRBJ1-1
length: 14
size: .
D: .
DNA: TGTGCCAGCAGTGAAGCGGGGGAGTACACTGAAGCTTTCTTT
CDR3: CASSEAGEYTEAFF

V: TRBV12-3/TRBV12-4
J: TRBJ2-3
length: 17
size: .
D: TRBD2
DNA: TGTGCCAGCAGTTCCACCCCGGGACTACCCATCACAGATACGCAGTATTTT
CDR3: CASSSTPGLPITDTQYF